This entry features one T cell receptor beta chain sequence. What this receptor recognizes is not known. The data derive from a study of T cell responses to AZD1222 COVID-19 vaccine (dated by TCRdb to the early 2020s). Some background on the complete study: A total of around 240 trial participants underwent TCR sequencing, of whom more than 200 had received two doses of AZD1222 and 26 had received two doses of the MenACWY control vaccine. Trial participants were enrolled by age into subgroups of 18-55, 56-69 and 70-plus years, and about 150, 27 and 61 TCR-sequenced participants, respectively, were included in these subgroups.

Read against the paper, the sample's time point label means: baseline before first vaccination. The vaccinee samples were drawn from two UK trials, COV001 and COV002, one of which was a single-blind randomized controlled phase 2/3 trial testing AZD1222 (ChAdOx1 nCoV-19) in healthy adults. For TCRbeta chain sequencing, PBMC samples from trial participants were taken at day 0 and at day 28 after the second dose. Study-wide findings and limitations: Conclusions about previously exposed vaccinees are limited because only 6 or 7 AZD1222 recipients were SARS-CoV-2 seropositive at baseline. Because no day 14 peak-response samples were available, repertoires were characterized only after the peak T cell response. Participants were mostly white British and included more females than males, and it was suggested by the authors that clonal diversity may have been underestimated. After two AZD1222 doses, both the breadth and the depth of spike-specific TCRs were significantly higher than at day 0 and than in MenACWY recipients. Nearly half of unique spike-specific TCRs reportedly recognized epitopes outside regions mutated in the B.1.351 and B.1.1.7 variants. The 56-69-year group was small, and its depth increase did not reach significance, likely because of low power. Vaccine-associated CD4 TCRs spanned the whole spike protein, with dominant responses in regions 160-218 and 743-854.

The CDR3 regions of human TCRbeta chains were analyzed by immunosequencing. In the original analysis: TCRs in the repertoires were compared against a reference library of SARS-CoV-2-specific TCRs that had been generated with the MIRA antigen-specificity platform. Breadth was defined as the fraction of unique TCRs that were SARS-CoV-2-associated, and depth was defined as the fraction of total T cells that were SARS-CoV-2-associated. Using the MIRA data, each spike-specific TCR was assigned both to the spike region to which the TCR was reactive and to a CD4 or CD8 class. Log10-transformed breadth and depth values were compared by one-way ANOVA with Sidak's multiple comparisons tests. This immuneACCESS table, as held by TCRdb, lists in-frame sequences with V and J called but not all clones. Of the missing ones, under half trace to an unresolved V gene in checked studies; the others have no known cause. V, J and clone size derive from that table, while D and trimming were established from the DNA sequence. The sample's table covers about 140,000 clones. Clones ranked in the top ten supply over 2% of the sample.

V and J lose 6 bases and 2 bases, and a span of 23 bases separates them. Looking up the germline V gene yields CDR1 ENHRY and CDR2 SYGVKD. The CDR3 numbers 18 residues from cysteine through phenylalanine. The DNA shown is the 54-base CDR3, in frame from base 1. This clonotype was sampled from an adult in good health. The chain uses TRBV10-3 and TRBJ1-5; the D gene is possibly TRBD1, with 6 bases matching. The source material was peripheral blood. The nucleotides read TGTGCCATCAGCCAACAGGGCGGGGAAGTTGGGGGCAATCAGCCCCAGCATTTT. Its protein reads: CAISQQGGEVGGNQPQHF.